These T cell receptor beta chains were read from a single sample in a study of response to subunit inactivated influenza vaccine. One entry per CDR3 protein, called by TCRdb with MiXCR from the RT-PCR reads. Of some 180,000 distinct CDR3 sequences listed, roughly 8.7% are singletons. Sequences were derived from non-naive T cells sorted from PBMCs, sampled on the day of vaccination. These receptors originate from a man aged 50 to 60 who received an inactivated influenza vaccine. Both conserved end residues are part of each CDR3. A D gene is named only where the DNA matches it firmly. Not all rows give a size; the values are once, few, many and, for expanded clones, a class.

CSARDLFAGANVLTF | TGCAGTGCTAGAGATCTGTTTGCTGGGGCCAACGTCCTGACTTTC | . | TRBJ2-6 | . | TRBV20-1
CASSSRSTALYEQYF | TGTGCCAGCAGTTCCCGATCGACAGCGCTCTACGAGCAGTACTTC | few | TRBJ2-7 | . | TRBV28
CASSASSGGHNEQFF | TGTGCCAGCAGCGCGTCTAGCGGGGGGCACAATGAGCAGTTCTTC | . | TRBJ2-1 | TRBD2 | TRBV7-2
CASSQEINWGHEQYF | TGCGCCAGCAGCCAGGAAATAAATTGGGGACACGAGCAGTACTTC | . | TRBJ2-7 | . | TRBV4-3
CASSLASSGGVGQFF | TGTGCCAGCAGCTTAGCGTCTAGCGGGGGGGTTGGGCAGTTCTTC | . | TRBJ2-1 | TRBD2 | TRBV7-2
CASSLDGGVYNEQFF | TGCGCCAGCAGCTTGGACGGGGGTGTATACAATGAGCAGTTCTTC | many | TRBJ2-1 | . | TRBV5-1
CASSMSTGRTFF | TGTGCCAGCAGTATGTCGACAGGCAGAACTTTCTTT | many | TRBJ1-1 | . | TRBV12-3/TRBV12-4
CSATDGTYEQYF | TGCAGTGCTACTGACGGAACCTACGAGCAGTACTTC | many | TRBJ2-7 | . | TRBV20-1
CSARPTTGFSYEQYF | TGCAGTGCTAGACCCACCACAGGGTTTAGCTACGAGCAGTACTTC | . | TRBJ2-7 | . | TRBV20-1
CAITRLAGGVHEQFF | TGTGCCATCACTAGACTAGCGGGAGGAGTACATGAGCAGTTCTTC | . | TRBJ2-1 | TRBD2 | TRBV10-3
CATTAGATGELFF | TGTGCCACCACCGCGGGGGCCACCGGGGAGCTGTTTTTT | few | TRBJ2-2 | . | TRBV15
CASSRGRSSYEQYF | TGTGCCAGTAGTAGGGGCCGAAGCTCCTACGAGCAGTACTTC | few | TRBJ2-7 | . | TRBV19
CASSSRDRVEAFF | TGTGCCAGCAGCTCCCGGGACAGGGTTGAAGCTTTCTTT | few | TRBJ1-1 | TRBD1 | TRBV7-2